One T cell receptor beta chain is described in this entry. Its antigen is unidentified. TCRdb re-analysed the 5' RACE reads in MiXCR, keeping a single row per CDR3 protein. Of over 4,500 distinct CDR3 sequences listed, approximately 22% are singletons. Time point given: sample taken at primary tumor resection. Without sorting, whole RNA was sequenced from tumor, nontumor lung or frozen PBMC. V lost 3 bases to trimming and J lost 10 bases, with 10 bases between them. The length of the CDR3 is 11 residues. The germline CDR1 and CDR2 sequences are MNHNS and SASEGT. The record originates from a study of spatial heterogeneity in lung cancer. The overall study: Each distinct TCR and UMI combination averaged more than ten appearances in raw reads. General study findings and limits: Estimated coverage of tumor T cells was roughly 7% for alpha and less than 15% for beta chains. Regional and ubiquitous nonsynonymous mutations were tracked by counts of regional and ubiquitous expanded TCRs, respectively. Intratumoral expanded alpha and beta TCR counts were found to track tumor mutation counts.

This clonotype originated in a male donor with early-stage non-small cell lung cancer. The material sequenced was lung tumor tissue, taken at surgery. V gene TRBV6-1 combines with J gene TRBJ2-7; D gene unclear. In DNA form, the CDR3 reads TGTGCCAGCAGTGATAGCAGGCCTCAGTACTTC. This codes for CASSDSRPQYF.